Listed below are T cell receptor beta chains from one sample, sequenced in a study of cytomegalovirus exposure and HLA in healthy donors. TCRdb's table, derived via immunoSEQ multiplex PCR, lists solely in-frame clones and lacks some. Its clone listing holds about 190,000 clones. The sequenced sample was PBMCs. These receptor sequences come from a woman under 40 in good health and CMV-seropositive. The CDR3 runs from the conserved cysteine through the conserved F or W. Each record gives: V gene, D gene, J gene, CDR3 DNA, CDR3 protein. D genes are given only for firm matches.

V gene: TRBV27; D gene: .; J gene: TRBJ1-5; CDR3 DNA: TGTGCCAGCAGTTTAGAGCGGAATCAGCCCCAGCATTTT; CDR3 protein: CASSLERNQPQHF
V gene: TRBV6-1; D gene: .; J gene: TRBJ1-5; CDR3 DNA: TGTGCCAGCAGTGACGGTCCTGCCCGTCTTCAGCCCCAGCATTTT; CDR3 protein: CASSDGPARLQPQHF
V gene: TRBV7-2; D gene: TRBD1; J gene: TRBJ1-4; CDR3 DNA: TGTGCCAGCAGCCTGACAGGGGCTAGTGAAAAACTGTTTTTT; CDR3 protein: CASSLTGASEKLFF
V gene: TRBV28; D gene: .; J gene: TRBJ1-2; CDR3 DNA: TGTGCCAGCAGTTTGGGGCAGGGTGACTATGGCTACACCTTC; CDR3 protein: CASSLGQGDYGYTF
V gene: TRBV7-6; D gene: .; J gene: TRBJ1-4; CDR3 DNA: TGTGCCAGCAGCCAGGGAACGGCGAGAAATGAAAAACTGTTTTTT; CDR3 protein: CASSQGTARNEKLFF
V gene: TRBV7-2; D gene: TRBD1; J gene: TRBJ1-4; CDR3 DNA: TGTGCCAGCAGCGGCAGGGGGGCCAGTAATGAAAAACTGTTTTTT; CDR3 protein: CASSGRGASNEKLFF
V gene: TRBV11-3; D gene: TRBD1; J gene: TRBJ2-7; CDR3 DNA: TGTGCCAGCAGCCCAGGGACAGCCTACGAGCAGTACTTC; CDR3 protein: CASSPGTAYEQYF
V gene: TRBV30; D gene: TRBD1; J gene: TRBJ2-1; CDR3 DNA: TGTGCCTGGAGTAAGGGGACAGGGGACAATGAGCAGTTCTTC; CDR3 protein: CAWSKGTGDNEQFF
V gene: TRBV14; D gene: .; J gene: TRBJ2-2; CDR3 DNA: TGTGCCAGCAGCCAGCGGAGTCACACCGGGGAGCTGTTTTTT; CDR3 protein: CASSQRSHTGELFF
V gene: TRBV5-1; D gene: .; J gene: TRBJ2-7; CDR3 DNA: TGCGCCAGCAGCCGCGGGACAGCCACTTCCTACGAGCAGTACTTC; CDR3 protein: CASSRGTATSYEQYF
V gene: TRBV6-5; D gene: .; J gene: TRBJ1-1; CDR3 DNA: TGTGCCAGCAAAGCAGGGATGAACACTGAAGCTTTCTTT; CDR3 protein: CASKAGMNTEAFF
V gene: TRBV18; D gene: TRBD1; J gene: TRBJ1-2; CDR3 DNA: TGTGCCAGCTCACCAGCGGGACAGGTTGGCTATGGCTACACCTTC; CDR3 protein: CASSPAGQVGYGYTF
V gene: TRBV5-4; D gene: .; J gene: TRBJ2-5; CDR3 DNA: TGTGCCAGCAGCAAGGGGGAGACCCAGTACTTC; CDR3 protein: CASSKGETQYF
V gene: TRBV7-9; D gene: .; J gene: TRBJ2-7; CDR3 DNA: TGTGCCAGCAGCTTAGGAAGCGGCCAAGCCTACGAGCAGTACTTC; CDR3 protein: CASSLGSGQAYEQYF
V gene: TRBV11-2; D gene: .; J gene: TRBJ2-7; CDR3 DNA: TGTGCCAGCAGCCTTTTGACAGAGATTCGTTACGAGCAGTACTTC; CDR3 protein: CASSLLTEIRYEQYF
V gene: TRBV19; D gene: .; J gene: TRBJ2-1; CDR3 DNA: TGTGCCAGTAGTGAGGCCCCCACGGCACCCTACAATGAGCAGTTCTTC; CDR3 protein: CASSEAPTAPYNEQFF
V gene: TRBV7-2; D gene: TRBD1; J gene: TRBJ1-2; CDR3 DNA: TGTGCCAGCAGACCGGGACAGGGAATCTATGGCTACACCTTC; CDR3 protein: CASRPGQGIYGYTF
V gene: TRBV5-1; D gene: .; J gene: TRBJ2-1; CDR3 DNA: TGCGCCAGCAGCATGACTAGCTACAATGAGCAGTTCTTC; CDR3 protein: CASSMTSYNEQFF
V gene: TRBV27; D gene: .; J gene: TRBJ1-1; CDR3 DNA: TGTGCCAGCAGTTTAGCCAGGGTTGCCCCTGAGGCTGCTTTCTTT; CDR3 protein: CASSLARVAPEAAFF
V gene: TRBV4-3; D gene: .; J gene: TRBJ2-7; CDR3 DNA: TGCGCCAGCAGCCAAGATTTCCTCTCCTACGAGCAGTACTTC; CDR3 protein: CASSQDFLSYEQYF
V gene: TRBV6-5; D gene: TRBD1; J gene: TRBJ2-1; CDR3 DNA: TGTGCCAGCAGTCATGGACAGGGCTCCTACAATGAGCAGTTCTTC; CDR3 protein: CASSHGQGSYNEQFF
V gene: TRBV4-1; D gene: .; J gene: TRBJ2-4; CDR3 DNA: TGCGCCAGCAGCCAAGATAGTAGTTTAGCCAAAAACATTCAGTACTTC; CDR3 protein: CASSQDSSLAKNIQYF
V gene: TRBV15; D gene: TRBD1; J gene: TRBJ1-2; CDR3 DNA: TGTGCCACCAGCACCGGACAGGATCGTGGCTACACCTTC; CDR3 protein: CATSTGQDRGYTF
V gene: TRBV12-5; D gene: .; J gene: TRBJ2-3; CDR3 DNA: TGTGCTAGTGGTTTGGGCGCCACAGATACGCAGTATTTT; CDR3 protein: CASGLGATDTQYF
V gene: TRBV6-6; D gene: .; J gene: TRBJ2-7; CDR3 DNA: TGTGCCAGCAGATCCCGACAGGAGTACGAGCAGTACTTC; CDR3 protein: CASRSRQEYEQYF